The 3 T cell receptor beta chains below all came from one sample that was sequenced in a study of blood T cell repertoires in COVID-19. Generated by immunoSEQ multiplex PCR, the TCRdb table keeps only in-frame clones and is missing some. Here the sample spans some 270,000 clones, under 90% being singletons. Sequenced material: PBMCs or T cells enriched from blood (not recorded which). These receptors all stem from a woman aged 55-75 years who had recovered from COVID-19.

The chain has TRBV30 and TRBJ2-7; 7 nucleotides match TRBD2. CDR3 length: 12 residues. CDR1 and CDR2 from the germline V gene are GTSNPN and SVGIG (reference sequence). Unmatched junction bases numbered 4, after V lost 4 bases and J lost 4 bases. The CDR3 is CAWTISGYEQYF. CDR3 in DNA: TGTGCCTGGACAATTAGCGGGTACGAGCAGTACTTC.

This chain connects TRBV30 to TRBJ2-7; 10 nucleotides align to TRBD2. CDR1 and CDR2 (germline): GTSNPN, SVGIG (reference sequence). This CDR3 has 14 amino acids. Trimming cost V 3 bases and J 7 bases; bases outside gene matches: 9. The CDR3 protein is CAWRKAGGRREQYF. CDR3 DNA sequence: TGTGCCTGGAGAAAAGCGGGAGGGAGGCGAGAGCAGTACTTC. The whole variable domain, remainder taken from reference TRBV30 and TRBJ2-7, is SQTIHQWPATLVQPVGSPLSLECTVEGTSNPNLYWYRQAAGRGLQLLFYSVGIGQISSEVPQNLSASRPQDRQFILSSKKLLLSDSGFYLCAWRKAGGRREQYFGPGTRLTVT.

The V call is TRBV30, the J call TRBJ2-5, with 8 bases matching TRBD2. V dropped 3 bases and J dropped 1; count of bases not matched to a gene: 1. In germline, CDR1 is GTSNPN, CDR2 SVGIG (reference sequence). The CDR3 is made up of 13 amino acids. CDR3 protein: CAWSGLAQETQYF. The CDR3 nucleotides read TGTGCCTGGAGCGGACTAGCCCAAGAGACCCAGTACTTC.